This is a list of T cell receptor beta chains from one sample in a study of STAT5B mutations in CD4+ large granular lymphocyte leukemia. Repertoires were generated with immunoSEQ multiplex PCR, while TCRdb's copy carries only in-frame clones and drops some. The table includes under 40,000 clones, approximately 71% detected once. Sequenced sample: CD4+ T cells from blood buffy coats. The origin of the receptors is a human donor in good health. The CDR3 runs from the conserved cysteine through the conserved F or W. Each record gives: CDR3 DNA, CDR3 protein, J gene, D gene, clone size, V gene. D genes are given only for firm matches. Expanded clones get a size class; other rows say once, few or many, or leave the size out.

TGTGCCAGCAGCCCCCCGACAGGGAACTATGGCTACACCTTC | CASSPPTGNYGYTF | TRBJ1-2 | TRBD1 | - | TRBV11-2
TGCGCCAGCAGCACAGAAGGCTACGAGCAGTACTTC | CASSTEGYEQYF | TRBJ2-7 | - | - | TRBV5-1
TGTGCCAGCAGCCCCGGGACAGGGTTAGGGTACGAGCAGTACTTC | CASSPGTGLGYEQYF | TRBJ2-7 | TRBD1 | once | TRBV5-6
TGTGCCAGCAGTCCGGGACAGGCCCGAGAGACCCAGTACTTC | CASSPGQARETQYF | TRBJ2-5 | TRBD1 | - | TRBV2
TGTGCCAGCAGCTTCGACAGGGGAGCTTATGGCTACACCTTC | CASSFDRGAYGYTF | TRBJ1-2 | TRBD1 | - | TRBV7-8
TGTGCCAGCCGGGGGAATTCAGACACTGAAGCTTTCTTT | CASRGNSDTEAFF | TRBJ1-1 | - | few | TRBV9
TGCGCCAGCAGCCAAGAGGTCAGCGGGGGGCACACAGATACGCAGTATTTT | CASSQEVSGGHTDTQYF | TRBJ2-3 | TRBD2 | - | TRBV4-1
TGTGCCAGCAGTGACAGGGTGATGAACACTGAAGCTTTCTTT | CASSDRVMNTEAFF | TRBJ1-1 | - | - | TRBV2
TGTGCCAGTACCACAGGGAGAGAAGGTCAGCCCCAGCATTTT | CASTTGREGQPQHF | TRBJ1-5 | - | - | TRBV19
TGTGCCAGCAGCTCAGAGGGGGGCAATTCACCCCTCCACTTT | CASSSEGGNSPLHF | TRBJ1-6 | - | - | TRBV7-9
TGTGCCAGCAGGACAGAGACTGAAGCTTTCTTT | CASRTETEAFF | TRBJ1-1 | - | - | TRBV2
TGTGCCAGTAGTAAGGGTCGTGACAGTTCCTACGAGCAGTACTTC | CASSKGRDSSYEQYF | TRBJ2-7 | - | - | TRBV19
TGTGCCAGCAGCGCCGAGGGGACAGACGGTTTCGGGGGTGAAGCTTTCTTT | CASSAEGTDGFGGEAFF | TRBJ1-1 | TRBD1 | - | TRBV9
TGTGCCAGCAGCAACACAGGGGACTATGGCTACACCTTC | CASSNTGDYGYTF | TRBJ1-2 | TRBD1 | - | TRBV6-5
TGCGCCAGCAGCCCCGCGCGGGGGAAAGAAAACACCATATATTTT | CASSPARGKENTIYF | TRBJ1-3 | - | - | TRBV5-1
TGTGCCAGCAGCAAAGAGGGAGAGGTTATGACTGGCTACGAGCAGTACTTC | CASSKEGEVMTGYEQYF | TRBJ2-7 | - | - | TRBV21-1
TGTGCCAGCAGTTATCAGCGGGGGGGCCATGAGACCCAGTACTTC | CASSYQRGGHETQYF | TRBJ2-5 | TRBD2 | - | TRBV6-5
TGTGCTGGCGGGAGCCGTTCAATGAACACTGAAGCTTTCTTT | CAGGSRSMNTEAFF | TRBJ1-1 | - | - | TRBV30
TGTGCCAGCCGCCAGATCTATGGCTACACCTTC | CASRQIYGYTF | TRBJ1-2 | - | - | TRBV28
TGTGCCAGCAGCTTTAGCGCGGGGGTAGTGGATACGCAGTATTTT | CASSFSAGVVDTQYF | TRBJ2-3 | TRBD2 | - | TRBV5-4
TGTGCCAGCAGCCTCCCGCGCGGGGCACAAGAGACCCAGTACTTC | CASSLPRGAQETQYF | TRBJ2-5 | - | once | TRBV5-4
TGTGCCAGCAACTCGTGGGGCACAGATACGCAGTATTTT | CASNSWGTDTQYF | TRBJ2-3 | - | - | TRBV27
TGTGCCAGCAGTTCTTGGACAGGGATACTCACAGATACGCAGTATTTT | CASSSWTGILTDTQYF | TRBJ2-3 | TRBD1 | - | TRBV6-5
TGCGCCAGCGGGCGGGACAGTGATAATTCACCCCTCCACTTT | CASGRDSDNSPLHF | TRBJ1-6 | TRBD1 | - | TRBV5-1
TGCGCCAGCAGCTCTACGGCCGCCTACGAGCAGTACTTC | CASSSTAAYEQYF | TRBJ2-7 | - | - | TRBV5-1
TGTGCCAGCAGCTTCCAGACGGGAGCCTACGAGCAGTACTTC | CASSFQTGAYEQYF | TRBJ2-7 | - | - | TRBV7-2
TGCAGCGGACGGACAGGGGCCTACGAGCAGTACTTC | CSGRTGAYEQYF | TRBJ2-7 | TRBD1 | - | TRBV29-1
TGTGCCAGCAGCACGACAGGGGGCGGCGAGCAGTACTTC | CASSTTGGGEQYF | TRBJ2-7 | TRBD1 | - | TRBV5-6
TGTGCCAGCAGTTCAGCCACCCGGGACAGGGAGAGCCAGCCCCAGCATTTT | CASSSATRDRESQPQHF | TRBJ1-5 | TRBD1 | - | TRBV27
TGTGCCAGCAGCCTAACCGGGAGACCAGAAGGGCAGTACTTC | CASSLTGRPEGQYF | TRBJ2-7 | - | - | TRBV14
TGTGCCAGTAGTAACAGGGCCGGGGCAGGAGCTTTCTTT | CASSNRAGAGAFF | TRBJ1-1 | - | - | TRBV19
TGTGCCAGCAGTTTAGGGGGGGTAAATGAAAAACTGTTTTTT | CASSLGGVNEKLFF | TRBJ1-4 | - | - | TRBV28